This T cell receptor (beta chain) was retrieved from a study of human T cells and chemical hapten exposure (dated by TCRdb to 2020 to 2023). The study in broad terms: For sensitization, 2% DPC in acetone was applied to an approximately 2 cm by approximately 2 cm area of upper inner arm skin. Blood was sampled from patients pre-sensitization (week 0) and at 2, 6 and about 24 weeks after DPC sensitization. Some 29 alopecia patients gave blood for TCR sequencing at one to four time points (pre-sensitization, 2, 6 and 24 weeks). Patch tests used Finn chambers with 0.01% DPC on the upper back, scored after 6 days by International Contact Dermatitis Research Group standards. Libraries were combined into a pool for sequencing, and differences in TCR yield between samples came mainly from small differences in library volumes within the pool. Throughout the roughly 25-week study period, patients were also given weekly therapeutic DPC doses on the scalp. The patient cohort, mostly female, included alopecia areata with under or over 50% scalp involvement, alopecia totalis and alopecia universalis. The study tracked peripheral blood TCR repertoire changes in vivo during primary and secondary sensitization to the hapten diphenylcyclopropenone (DPC) in alopecia patients.

This clonotype has more than one count but fewer than ten. What this receptor recognizes is not known. Nothing much larger sits one base from this clone, and base qualities are not available. In the paper's terms, the time point label means: patch test 1, 2 weeks after DPC sensitization. The treatment or condition label, as the study defines it: therapeutic diphenylcyclopropenone sensitization with weekly scalp DPC. At each patch-test visit, blood was drawn before the patch test was applied. Patients were considered eligible if aged 18 to 70, diagnosed with alopecia and deemed suitable for DPC therapy, and patients were excluded if pregnant. Total RNA was isolated from unfractionated whole blood collected in Tempus Blood RNA tubes. For CDR1 and CDR2, the germline V gene lists MGHDK and SYGVNS. Unmatched junction bases come to 9, with V trimmed by 1 base and J by 7 bases. From cysteine to phenylalanine, the CDR3 is 15 amino acids long. CDR3 DNA is the only sequence kept; it has 45 bases, read in frame from the first base.

Library construction relied on RACE. TCRdb shows the sequencer as NextSeq 500. Library preparation attached unique molecular identifiers to individual cDNA molecules for quantitative, reproducible TCR counting. For every blood RNA sample, sequencing covered both the TCR alpha and TCR beta chains. On the study's bioinformatics: A median of roughly 100,000 TCRs per sample was observed, with a range of roughly 23,224 to 750,000. V, J and CDR3 annotation of the TCR reads was performed with the Decombinator software suite. To make PS versus PT1 abundance plots, every sample was subsampled to the same number of TCRs (28,000). TCRs were defined as expanded if absent before sensitization and observed at least eight times at the 2-week time point. TCRdb passed the public sequencing reads through fastp at Q25 and MiXCR, retaining productive beta sequences. Each record represents a unique CDR3 protein, reported with the most common genes and DNA among its rows. The V and J calls were determined by TCRdb, not by the authors. Across this sample there are 65,000 to 80,000 distinct CDR3 sequences, with around a tenth seen only once. In total, the top ten clones hold approximately 1.4% of the sample.

Study-wide findings and limitations: Patch test score was positively correlated with the number of PT1 expanded TCRs, with significance at thresholds 8, 16 and 32 but not at 4. No change with DPC sensitization was found in the number of TCRs above 1 in 1000 frequency, and no evidence of global repertoire structure alterations was found. Because all patients had alopecia, a presumed autoimmune disease, the immune response of the patients might differ from that of healthy individuals. Repeated subsampling changed both the strength of the expansion versus patch-test correlation and the threshold at which that correlation became significant. Significantly more large CDR3 similarity clusters were formed by expanded TCRs than by pre-sensitization or healthy control sets, consistent with antigen-driven responses.

Recombination joined TRBV25-1 with TRBJ2-7, with 8 bases in between that match TRBD1. The receptor's source is a woman aged 45-60 years with alopecia areata. Some clones in this sample may be carry-over from other donors' samples. Sequenced material: whole blood, taken in connection with sensitization to the hapten diphenylcyclopropenone (DPC). The DNA is TGTGCCAGCAGTGAATCAGGGCAGGGGGCGCGAGAGCAGTACTTC. This is translated as CASSESGQGAREQYF.